This TCR beta chain was sequenced in a study of cytomegalovirus exposure and HLA in healthy donors. Study in general: Out of several hundred genotyped donors, about 80% belonged to the Caucasian-associated ancestry cluster.

V lost 0 bases and J lost 6, with 14 bases in between. The CDR3 sequence is 15 residues long. Germline assignment: CDR1 MRHNA and CDR2 SNTAGT. Whole-study results and caveats: Highly shared variants forming one cluster were likely a sequencing artifact.

Use of 60 Vbeta and 13 Jbeta primers characterized the PCR. Data came from immunoSEQ multiplex PCR; TCRdb stores just in-frame clones and leaves some out. The listing contains approximately 110,000 clones. A note on this clone: The antigen remains undetermined.

This receptor was obtained from a middle-aged man in good health and CMV-seronegative. The chain joins TRBV6-4 to TRBJ1-2; D perhaps matches TRBD1 (5 bases). Source material: PBMCs. CDR3 sequence (DNA): TGTGCCAGCAGTGACTCGGCCGACAGCTTTAATGGCTACACCTTC. It specifies CASSDSADSFNGYTF.